This is a list of T cell receptor beta chains from one sample in a study of blood T cell repertoires in COVID-19. This table comes from immunoSEQ multiplex PCR, and its TCRdb copy is limited to in-frame clones, with some not included. This repertoire shows about 110,000 clones, 71% found once; its top ten account for about 1%. Sequencing was performed on peripheral blood. The receptors were gathered from a human donor with acute or convalescent COVID-19. The donor label of this sample is uncertain. CDR3s include the opening cysteine and the closing phenylalanine or tryptophan. D genes are given only for firm matches. Expanded clones get a size class; other rows say once, few or many, or leave the size out.

>15|TRBV20-1|.|.|TRBJ1-5
TGCAGTGCTAGTCCTATGCGCAGGGTCAATCAGCCCCAGCATTTT
CSASPMRRVNQPQHF
>14|TRBV7-2|.|.|TRBJ1-4
TGTGCCAGCAGCTTGAGTGCAACTAATGAAAAACTGTTTTTT
CASSLSATNEKLFF
>15|TRBV5-5|.|.|TRBJ1-5
TGTGCCAGCAGCTTGGACAGTTATAGCAATCAGCCCCAGCATTTT
CASSLDSYSNQPQHF
>16|TRBV6-1|.|TRBD1|TRBJ2-3
TGTGCCAGCAGTGATTCTTGGACAGGCTGGACAGATACGCAGTATTTT
CASSDSWTGWTDTQYF
>12|TRBV5-1|.|.|TRBJ2-5
TGCGCCAGCAGGGCCAACCAAGAGACCCAGTACTTC
CASRANQETQYF
>13|TRBV30|.|.|TRBJ2-2
TGTGCCCTAAGCCTTGCGAACACCGGGGAGCTGTTTTTT
CALSLANTGELFF
>14|TRBV5-1|.|TRBD1|TRBJ1-2
TGCGCCAGCAGCTCGGACAGGTCCATCTATGGCTACACCTTC
CASSSDRSIYGYTF
>19|TRBV28|once|.|TRBJ2-3
TGTGCCAGCTCGCGAGACAGAGGAAGACCTGGTCCCGGGACAGATACGCAGTATTTT
CASSRDRGRPGPGTDTQYF
>15|TRBV4-1|.|.|TRBJ2-7
TGCGCCAGCAGCCAAATTACAGGGATCTTATACGAGCAGTACTTC
CASSQITGILYEQYF
>15|TRBV6-5|.|TRBD2|TRBJ2-3
TGTGCCAGCAGTTACTGGGGGGGTAGCACAGATACGCAGTATTTT
CASSYWGGSTDTQYF
>14|TRBV5-1|.|.|TRBJ1-2
TGCGCCAGCAGCTTGACCGAGACCAGGGGAGGCTACACCTTC
CASSLTETRGGYTF
>14|TRBV19|.|.|TRBJ1-4
TGTGCCAGTAGCCGGAGACAGACTAATGAAAAACTGTTTTTT
CASSRRQTNEKLFF